The clone carrying this TCR beta chain was observed a few times. What it binds is unknown. The CDR3 is 15 amino acids. The germline V and J ends were trimmed by 1 base and 4 bases, with 13 bases remaining between them. Germline values: CDR1 ENHRY, CDR2 SYGVKD. These data belong to a study of radiotherapy plus CTLA-4 blockade in lung cancer. Study-wide findings and caveats: In blood, TCR clones derived from the tumor expanded after radiotherapy plus ipilimumab.

Assay: immunoSEQ multiplex PCR; the TCRdb copy retains only in-frame clones and omits some. The sample yields 80,000 to 95,000 clones, around 80% seen once. The receptor was derived from a human donor with non-small cell lung cancer that progressed on radiotherapy plus ipilimumab. V and J are TRBV10-3 and TRBJ1-2; D perhaps matches TRBD1 (5 bases). The sequences come from peripheral blood, collected from a patient treated with radiotherapy plus ipilimumab. CDR3 bases: TGTGCCATCAGTGAGTTGAAGGGACCGATCTATGGCTACACCTTC. This gives the protein CAISELKGPIYGYTF.